The 13 T cell receptor beta chains below come from one sample, sequenced in a study of tissue T cells after allogeneic stem cell transplantation (dated 2022 in TCRdb). Receptor amplification or capture employed the immunoSEQ multiplex PCR assay. Here the immuneACCESS table is served through TCRdb, limited to in-frame sequences with V and J called. Missing clones are a known gap in these copies; in checked studies unresolved V genes cover under half, and the rest lacks a known reason. The sample includes thousands of clones, with roughly half observed a single time. The ten largest clones capture roughly 3.9% of the sample. The time point label of this sample denotes: mouse harvest day 7 after allogeneic transplant. Each mouse graft, delivered by tail vein injection, combined 10^6 splenic CD5+ T cells with 10^7 T-cell-depleted bone marrow cells. Sequencing input: gut tissue. The receptors here all came from a female BALB/c mouse given C57BL/6 T cells with graft-versus-host disease after an allogeneic hematopoietic cell transplant.

This clone turned up a few times. Mouse germline and gene names are used. Read data end 1 residue before the CDR3 end; the end is taken from the germline J gene. The V and J genes are TRBV13-3 and TRBJ1-1, with TRBD1 matching 7 bases. This CDR3 comprises 14 residues. Germline values: CDR1 NNHDY, CDR2 SYVADS. With V trimmed by 4 bases and J by 0 bases, 3 bases remained unmatched. The CDR3 protein is CASSFDRANTEVFF. Partial CDR3 DNA: TGTGCCAGCAGTTTTGACAGGGCAAACACAGAAGTCTTC.

To note about this clone: Gene names follow the mouse nomenclature. The read ends 1 residue shy of where the CDR3 ends; the end is completed using the germline J gene. The chain employs TRBV26 and TRBJ1-1; 7 bases agree with TRBD1. Germline V gives CDR1 KGHPV, CDR2 FQNQEV (reference sequence). The J segment lost 4 bases and the V segment lost 6 bases, leaving 5 bases of the junction unmatched. The CDR3 loop spans 13 amino acids. CDR3 protein: CASSLQGPTEVFF. The covered CDR3 bases are TGTGCCAGCAGCCTACAGGGGCCCACAGAAGTCTTC.

Remarks on this clone: Mouse gene names apply. The CDR3: CTCSARLGVNYAEQFF. The part of the CDR3 DNA that was read is TGCACCTGCAGTGCACGACTGGGAGTTAACTATGCTGAGCAGTTC. The chain couples TRBV1 to TRBJ2-1; TRBD2 matches at 7 bases. The read gets to within 1 residue of the CDR3 end, and the germline J gene fills in the rest. With V trimmed by 2 bases and J by 0 bases, 4 bases remained unmatched. Germline CDR1 is NSQYPW and CDR2 is LRSPGD (reference sequence). This CDR3 is 16 amino acids long.

This clone was found a few times. Gene names follow the mouse nomenclature. The sequenced fragment ends 1 residue before the CDR3 boundary, so the rest is inferred from the germline J gene. This sequence joins TRBV26 and TRBJ1-4, with no clear D. The CDR3 contains 14 residues. Germline V gives CDR1 KGHPV, CDR2 FQNQEV (reference sequence). V lost 2 bases and J 0 bases, leaving 4 bases between the germline ends. The CDR3 bases that were read are TGTGCCAGCAGTCTGCAAGTTTCCAACGAAAGATTATTT. As protein: CASSLQVSNERLF. The full CDR3 protein reads CASSLQVSNERLFF.

This clone was observed a handful of times. Each gene name is a mouse one. The read ends 1 residue before the CDR3 terminus; that terminus is restored from the germline J gene. The chain combines TRBV13-3 with TRBJ1-6; TRBD1 agrees at 9 bases. TRBJ1-6 is sorted into the ORF group, with uncertain function. The CDR3 is made up of 14 amino acids. In germline, CDR1 is NNHDY, CDR2 SYVADS. The V segment lost 4 bases and the J segment 5 bases; nucleotides outside the gene matches: 1. CDR3 DNA, as far as it was read: TGTGCCAGCAGTACAGGGGGCCATAATTCGCCCCTCTAC. Protein sequence: CASSTGGHNSPLY. The whole CDR3 sequence is CASSTGGHNSPLYF.

This clone appeared a few times. Mouse gene names and germline throughout. The CDR3 end lies 1 residue beyond the end of the read and is filled in from the germline J gene. The rearrangement uses TRBV3 and TRBJ2-7, with D perhaps TRBD2 (5 bases). Germline CDR1 is SNHLY and CDR2 is FYNGKV (reference sequence). The V and J ends lost 6 bases and 0 bases respectively, with 9 bases between them. The CDR3 runs 13 residues. CDR3 sequence reads: CASRRLSSYEQYF. The CDR3 bases that were read are TGTGCCAGCAGGAGACTGAGCTCCTATGAACAGTAC.

A remark on this clone: Gene names refer to mouse genes. The CDR3 extends 1 residue past the end of the read, so its final part is completed from the germline J gene. J is TRBJ2-7 and V is TRBV16, with 8 bases that match TRBD2. Trimming removed 4 bases from V and 0 bases from J; junction bases left unmatched: 2. Germline CDR1 is SGHSA and CDR2 is FRNQAP. CDR3 length: 14 residues. The CDR3 bases that were read are TGTGCAAGCAGCTGGACTGGGAGCTCCTATGAACAGTAC. Its protein product is CASSWTGSSYEQY. In full, the CDR3 reads CASSWTGSSYEQYF.

In the case of this clone: The genes and germline here are from mouse. The read terminates 1 residue before the CDR3 end, so the remaining end is supplied by the germline J gene. This chain joins TRBV14 and TRBJ2-4; 7 bases are shared with TRBD1. The CDR3 totals 12 residues. Trimming cost V 5 bases and J 6 bases; bases outside gene matches: 3. The germline V gene has CDR1 SGHDT and CDR2 FRDEAV. The DNA read from the CDR3 is TGTGCCAGCAGCCGGGACAGTAACACCTTGTAC. It is translated as CASSRDSNTLY. From start to end, the CDR3 is CASSRDSNTLYF.

Note on this clone: Germline and genes: mouse. The read is 1 residue too short to cover the CDR3 end, so that end is filled in from the germline J gene. This chain links TRBV3 with TRBJ1-5, with 10 bases lining up with TRBD1. Germline V gene sequence: CDR1 SNHLY, CDR2 FYNGKV (reference sequence). The CDR3 length is 13 residues. Unmatched junction bases numbered 1, after V lost 5 bases and J lost 6 bases. The CDR3 bases that were read are TGTGCCAGCAGCCGGGACAGGGGCCAGGCTCCGCTT. This gives the protein CASSRDRGQAPL. The CDR3 in its entirety is CASSRDRGQAPLF.

With regard to this clone: Here the gene names and germline are mouse. The read stops 1 residue short of the end of the CDR3; the missing end is completed from the germline J gene. V and J are TRBV26 and TRBJ1-4; D is unresolved. This CDR3 spans 15 amino acids. Germline loops: CDR1 KGHPV, CDR2 FQNQEV (reference sequence). Trimming stripped 4 bases from V and 0 bases from J, with 9 bases between. The CDR3 DNA, read in part, is TGTGCCAGCAGTCCCCGGGAGCTTTCCAACGAAAGATTATTT. Protein sequence: CASSPRELSNERLF. In full, the CDR3 reads CASSPRELSNERLFF.

With regard to this clone: Gene names and germline match the mouse. The read ends 1 residue before the CDR3 terminus; that terminus is restored from the germline J gene. At the DNA level, this CDR3 is encoded by other sequences in the same sample as well. The V and J genes are TRBV26 and TRBJ1-4; D possibly corresponds to TRBD1 (6 bases). CDR3 size: 13 residues. Trimming removed 4 bases from V and 4 bases from J, with 7 bases in between. Germline loops: CDR1 KGHPV, CDR2 FQNQEV (reference sequence). CDR3 DNA, as far as it was read: TGTGCCAGCAGTCGGGACAACAACGAAAGATTATTT. It encodes CASSRDNNERLF. The whole CDR3 region reads CASSRDNNERLFF.

Notes on this clone: These gene names are mouse names. The CDR3 is cut off 1 residue early in the read; its end comes from the germline J gene. The V gene is TRBV15, the J gene TRBJ2-4, with D possibly TRBD2 on 5 matching bases. V was trimmed by 4 bases and J by 0 bases, leaving 8 bases between them. CDR1 and CDR2 from the germline V gene are SGHND and FRSKSL. CDR3 size: 14 residues. CDR3 region: CASSSWVSQNTLYF. The part of the CDR3 DNA that was read is TGTGCCAGCAGTTCCTGGGTTAGTCAAAACACCTTGTAC.

The table lists this clone with a few counts. These gene names are mouse names. From the germline J gene comes the end of the CDR3, since the read stops 1 residue before it. The chain has TRBV26 and TRBJ2-4, with 8 bases matching TRBD1. V dropped 0 bases and J dropped 4; count of bases not matched to a gene: 3. Germline V gene data show CDR1 as KGHPV and CDR2 as FQNQEV (reference sequence). The CDR3 length is 15 residues. The covered CDR3 bases are TGTGCCAGCAGTCTGTCCGGGACAGGCGAAAACACCTTGTAC. Protein: CASSLSGTGENTLY. The whole CDR3 sequence reads CASSLSGTGENTLYF.